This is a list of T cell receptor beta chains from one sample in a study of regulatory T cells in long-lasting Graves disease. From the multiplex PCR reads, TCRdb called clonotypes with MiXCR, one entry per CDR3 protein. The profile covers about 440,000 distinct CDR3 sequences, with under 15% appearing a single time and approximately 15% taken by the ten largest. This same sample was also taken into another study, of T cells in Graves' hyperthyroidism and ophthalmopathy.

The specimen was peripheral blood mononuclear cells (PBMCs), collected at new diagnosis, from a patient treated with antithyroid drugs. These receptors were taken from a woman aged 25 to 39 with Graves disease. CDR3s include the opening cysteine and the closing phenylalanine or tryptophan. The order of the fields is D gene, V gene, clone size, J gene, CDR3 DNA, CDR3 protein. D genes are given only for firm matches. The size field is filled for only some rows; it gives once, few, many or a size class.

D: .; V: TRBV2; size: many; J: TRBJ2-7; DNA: TGTGCCAGCAGTGAAGCGAGAAGAATCGAGCAGTACTTC; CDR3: CASSEARRIEQYF
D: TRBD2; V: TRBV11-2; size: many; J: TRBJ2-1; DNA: TGTGCCAGCACCCCCGGGACTAGCGGGAGTTTCCACAATGAGCAGTTCTTC; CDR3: CASTPGTSGSFHNEQFF
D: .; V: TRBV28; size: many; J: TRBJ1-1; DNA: TGTGCCAGCAGTGGTTCGACGGTGGGTACTGAAGCTTTCTTT; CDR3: CASSGSTVGTEAFF
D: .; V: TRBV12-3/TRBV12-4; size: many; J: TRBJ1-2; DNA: TGTGCCAGCCAACAGCCAAACTATGGCTACACCTTC; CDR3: CASQQPNYGYTF
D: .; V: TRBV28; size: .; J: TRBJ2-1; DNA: TGTGCCGGCAATGGACCCGCAGGAGCTACAAGCTCCTACAATGAGCAGTTCTTC; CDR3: CAGNGPAGATSSYNEQFF
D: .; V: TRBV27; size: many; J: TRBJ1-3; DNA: TGTGCCACCGCGGAGGGGGGGCGTGCCTCTGGAAACACCATATATTTT; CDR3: CATAEGGRASGNTIYF
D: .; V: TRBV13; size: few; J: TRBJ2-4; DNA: TGTGCCAGCAGGTTAGGAGGTGGCAAAAACATTCAGTACTTC; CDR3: CASRLGGGKNIQYF
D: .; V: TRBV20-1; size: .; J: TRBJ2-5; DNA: TGCAGTGCTAGAAGCGGGCCCAGAGAGACCCAGTACTTC; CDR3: CSARSGPRETQYF
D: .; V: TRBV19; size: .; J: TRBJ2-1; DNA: TGTGCCAGTAGTATGATACTCAGTAACAATGAGCAGTTCTTC; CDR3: CASSMILSNNEQFF
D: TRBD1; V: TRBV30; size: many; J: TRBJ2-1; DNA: TGTGCCTGGACGGAGGGGGGACAGGGGGGGCAGTTCTTC; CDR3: CAWTEGGQGGQFF
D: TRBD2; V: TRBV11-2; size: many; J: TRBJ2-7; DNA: TGCGCCAGCAGCTTGACGGCGGGAGAGAGATACGAGCAGTACTTC; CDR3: CASSLTAGERYEQYF
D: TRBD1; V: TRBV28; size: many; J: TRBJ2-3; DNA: TGTGCCAGCAAGCCCGCAGGACAGGGGGCAGATACGCAGTATTTT; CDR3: CASKPAGQGADTQYF
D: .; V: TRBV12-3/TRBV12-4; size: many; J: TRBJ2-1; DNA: TGTGCCAGCGTTCAGGGAGTGGGGGAGCAGTTCTTC; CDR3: CASVQGVGEQFF
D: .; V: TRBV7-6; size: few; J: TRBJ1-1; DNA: TGTGCCAGCAGCTTGGGTACATGGACTGAAGCTTTCTTT; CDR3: CASSLGTWTEAFF
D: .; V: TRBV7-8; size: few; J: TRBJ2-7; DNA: TGTGCCAGCAGCTCCCGATCAGGCCGCGAGCAGTACTTC; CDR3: CASSSRSGREQYF
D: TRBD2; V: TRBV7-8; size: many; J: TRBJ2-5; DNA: TGTGCCAGCAGCCCACGGGGTAGCGGGAGTAGGGAGACCCAGTACTTC; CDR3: CASSPRGSGSRETQYF
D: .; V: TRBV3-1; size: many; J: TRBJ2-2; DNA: TGTGCCAGCAGCCAAGCAGGGGTGAAAGCCGGGGAGCTGTTTTTT; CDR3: CASSQAGVKAGELFF
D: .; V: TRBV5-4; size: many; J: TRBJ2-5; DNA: TGTGCCAGCAGCTTGGAGGGGGGGCGCGGTGGAAAGACCCAGTACTTC; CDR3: CASSLEGGRGGKTQYF
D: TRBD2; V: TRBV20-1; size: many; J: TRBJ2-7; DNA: TGCAGTGCTGGGACTAGCGGGAGTGAAAACGAGCAGTACTTC; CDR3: CSAGTSGSENEQYF
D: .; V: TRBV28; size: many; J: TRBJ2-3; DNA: TGTGCCAGCAGTTTAGCAAGGGTCGCAGATACGCAGTATTTT; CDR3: CASSLARVADTQYF
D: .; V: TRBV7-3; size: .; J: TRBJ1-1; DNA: TGTGCCAGCAGCCGGGACGGCCTGAACACTGAAGCTTTCTTT; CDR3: CASSRDGLNTEAFF
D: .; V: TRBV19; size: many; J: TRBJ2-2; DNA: TGTGCCAGTAGTGGAGGGTGGTCGAACACCGGGGAGCTGTTTTTT; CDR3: CASSGGWSNTGELFF
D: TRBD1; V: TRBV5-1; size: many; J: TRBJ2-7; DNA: TGCGCCAGCAGCACCCCGGACAGGGGAAGGCCCGAGCAGTACTTC; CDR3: CASSTPDRGRPEQYF
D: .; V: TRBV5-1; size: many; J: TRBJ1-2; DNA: TGCGCCAGCAGCCTCGACAGCCGCTATGGCTACACCTTC; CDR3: CASSLDSRYGYTF
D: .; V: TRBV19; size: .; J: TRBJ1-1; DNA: TGTGCCAGTAGTGTCGGAACCCAGGGTGAAGCTTTCTTT; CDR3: CASSVGTQGEAFF
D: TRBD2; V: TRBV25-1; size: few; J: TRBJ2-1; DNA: TGTGCCAGCAGTGGGTTTCGACTAGCCCCCTACAATGAGCAGTTCTTC; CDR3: CASSGFRLAPYNEQFF
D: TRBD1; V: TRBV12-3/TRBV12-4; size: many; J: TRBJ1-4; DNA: TGTGCCAGTAACGACAGGGGTCGTAATGAAAAACTGTTTTTT; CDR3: CASNDRGRNEKLFF
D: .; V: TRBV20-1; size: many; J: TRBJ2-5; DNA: TGCAGTGCCCACGCGGGTTACCCGCGGTCAGAGACCCAGTACTTC; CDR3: CSAHAGYPRSETQYF
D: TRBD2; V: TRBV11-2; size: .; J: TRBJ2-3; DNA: TGTGCCAGCAGCCAGACTAGCGGGAGGAAAAGCACAGATACGCAGTATTTT; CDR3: CASSQTSGRKSTDTQYF
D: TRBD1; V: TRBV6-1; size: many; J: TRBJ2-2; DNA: TGTGCCAGCACCTGGACAGGGGACACCGGGGAGCTGTTTTTT; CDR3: CASTWTGDTGELFF
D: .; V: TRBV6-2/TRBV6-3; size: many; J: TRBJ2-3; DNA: TGTGCCAGCAGCCCGACTAGGCGGTACACAGATACGCAGTATTTT; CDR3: CASSPTRRYTDTQYF
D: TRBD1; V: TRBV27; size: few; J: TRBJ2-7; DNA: TGTGCCAGCAGACTCACAGGGGGCGCCTGGAACGAGCAGTACTTC; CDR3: CASRLTGGAWNEQYF
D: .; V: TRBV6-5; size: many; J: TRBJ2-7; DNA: TGTGCCAGCAGTTTCGGGCGGACCTACGAGCAGTACTTC; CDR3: CASSFGRTYEQYF
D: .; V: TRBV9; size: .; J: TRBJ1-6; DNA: TGTGCCAGCAGCGTAGGAGGGCGAGAATCACCCCTCCACTTT; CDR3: CASSVGGRESPLHF
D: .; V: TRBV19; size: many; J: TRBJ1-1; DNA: TGTGCCAGTAGTAATCCCGGACAGTCAACTGAAGCTTTCTTT; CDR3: CASSNPGQSTEAFF
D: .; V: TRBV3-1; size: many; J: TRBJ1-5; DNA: TGTGCCAGCAGCCCACGGGCCAGCGCAAATCAGCCCCAGCATTTT; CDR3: CASSPRASANQPQHF
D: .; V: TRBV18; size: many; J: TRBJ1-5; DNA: TGTGCCAGCTCACCAGAAGGGAGGAATAGCAATCAGCCCCAGCATTTT; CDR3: CASSPEGRNSNQPQHF
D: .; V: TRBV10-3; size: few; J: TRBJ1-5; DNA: TGTGCCACGGGAGTAGGACTTGGCAATCAGCCCCAGCATTTT; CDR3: CATGVGLGNQPQHF
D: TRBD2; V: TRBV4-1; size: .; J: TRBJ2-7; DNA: TGCGCCAGCAGCCAAGCCCGGGGGGGTGACGAGCAGTACTTC; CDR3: CASSQARGGDEQYF
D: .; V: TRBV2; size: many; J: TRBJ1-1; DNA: TGTGCCAGCAGTGCGGACAACCCCGGTAGCACTGAAGCTTTCTTT; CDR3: CASSADNPGSTEAFF
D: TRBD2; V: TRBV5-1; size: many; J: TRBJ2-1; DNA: TGCGCCAGCAGCTTGGGGCCTAGCGGGACCTACAATGAGCAGTTCTTC; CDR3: CASSLGPSGTYNEQFF